This T cell receptor beta chain was observed in a study of blood T cell repertoires in COVID-19. The overall study: Sample material is recorded as cDNA or gDNA derived from T cells, B-cell-depleted T cells, or PBMCs.

Between the trimmed V and J ends, which lost 4 bases and 4 bases, there was a span of 10 bases. The germline CDR1 and CDR2 sequences are MNHEY and SVGAGI. CDR3 length equals 14 residues. Some clones are missing from TCRdb's copy, which holds only in-frame ones; the method was immunoSEQ multiplex PCR. The profile shows some 150,000 clones, around 80% of them singletons. This sequence originates from a man in his 60s with acute or convalescent COVID-19. V and J are TRBV6-5 and TRBJ1-4; the D gene is possibly TRBD1 (5 bases). The sequenced sample was peripheral blood. The CDR3 loop is CASSWGRDNEKLFF. CDR3 DNA sequence: TGTGCCAGCAGTTGGGGCAGAGATAATGAAAAACTGTTTTTT.